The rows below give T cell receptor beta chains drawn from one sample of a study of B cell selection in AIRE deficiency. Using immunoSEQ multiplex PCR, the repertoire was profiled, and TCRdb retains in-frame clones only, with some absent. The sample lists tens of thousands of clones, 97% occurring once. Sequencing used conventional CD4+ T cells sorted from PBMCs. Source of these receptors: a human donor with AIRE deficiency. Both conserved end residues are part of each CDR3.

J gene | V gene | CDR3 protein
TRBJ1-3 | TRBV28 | CASSLGQGHSGNTIYF
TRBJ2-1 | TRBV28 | CASRPIPGQGAFGEQFF
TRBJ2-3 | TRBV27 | CASSLTGWADTQYF
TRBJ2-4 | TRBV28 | CASSSGQGHKNIQYF
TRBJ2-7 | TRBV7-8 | CASSLGSSGPYEQYF
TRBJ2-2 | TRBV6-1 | CASSDDLRRNTGELFF
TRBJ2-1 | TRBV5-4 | CASSYRGSYNEQFF
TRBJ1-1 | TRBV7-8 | CASSLGTANTEAFF
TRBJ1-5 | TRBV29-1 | CSARTGMDQPQHF
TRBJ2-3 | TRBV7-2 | CASSSELGTSPSVDTQYF
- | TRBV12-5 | CASGLDYYEQYF
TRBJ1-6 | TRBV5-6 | CASSLEGAPNSPLHF
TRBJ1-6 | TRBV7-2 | CASSSYGSLHF
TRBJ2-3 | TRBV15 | CATSRATDTQYF
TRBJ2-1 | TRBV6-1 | CASRTLAGGYNEQFF
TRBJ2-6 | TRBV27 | CAASQGAPAGANVLTF
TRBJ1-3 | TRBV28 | CASSIDRPSGNTIYF
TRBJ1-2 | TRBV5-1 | CASSLDQGFLAGYTF
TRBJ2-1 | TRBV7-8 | CASSLEFKRQFF
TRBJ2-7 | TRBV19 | CASSIRAGVGEQYF
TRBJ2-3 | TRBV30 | CASTGGGPDTQYF
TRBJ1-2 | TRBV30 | CAWNFVVEDGYTF
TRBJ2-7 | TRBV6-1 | CASGRSYEQYF
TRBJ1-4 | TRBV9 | CASSVSQGGEKLFF
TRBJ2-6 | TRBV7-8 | CASSLGRQAGLGSGANVLTF
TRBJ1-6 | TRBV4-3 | CASSPEDRDGSPLHF
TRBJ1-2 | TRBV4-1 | CASSQVGQGNYGYTF